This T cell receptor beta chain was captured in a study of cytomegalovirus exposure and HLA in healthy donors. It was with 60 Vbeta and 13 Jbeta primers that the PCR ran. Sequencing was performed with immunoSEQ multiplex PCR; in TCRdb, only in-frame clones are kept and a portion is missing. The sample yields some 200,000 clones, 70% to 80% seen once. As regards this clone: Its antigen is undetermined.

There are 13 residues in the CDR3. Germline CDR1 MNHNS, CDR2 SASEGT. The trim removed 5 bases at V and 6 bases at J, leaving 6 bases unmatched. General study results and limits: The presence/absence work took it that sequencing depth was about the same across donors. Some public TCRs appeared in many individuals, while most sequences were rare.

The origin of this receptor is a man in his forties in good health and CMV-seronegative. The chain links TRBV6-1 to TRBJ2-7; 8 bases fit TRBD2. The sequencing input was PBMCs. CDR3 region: CASSHPGGTEQYF. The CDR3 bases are TGTGCCAGCAGTCATCCGGGGGGGACCGAGCAGTACTTC.